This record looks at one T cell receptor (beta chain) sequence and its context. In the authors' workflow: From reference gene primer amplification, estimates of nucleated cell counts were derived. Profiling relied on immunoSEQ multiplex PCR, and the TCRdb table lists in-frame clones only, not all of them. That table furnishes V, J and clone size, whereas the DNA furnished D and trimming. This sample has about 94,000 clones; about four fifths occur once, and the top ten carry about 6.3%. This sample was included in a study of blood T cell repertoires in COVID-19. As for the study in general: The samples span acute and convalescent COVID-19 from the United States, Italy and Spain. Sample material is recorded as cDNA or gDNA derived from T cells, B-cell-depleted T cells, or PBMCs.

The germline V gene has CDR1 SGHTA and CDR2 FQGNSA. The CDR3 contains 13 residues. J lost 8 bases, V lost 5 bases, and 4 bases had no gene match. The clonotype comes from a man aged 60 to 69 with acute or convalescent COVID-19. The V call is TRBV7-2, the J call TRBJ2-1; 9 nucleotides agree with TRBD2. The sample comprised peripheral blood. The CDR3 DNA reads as TGTGCCAGCAGCACCGCGGGGGGGTATGAGCAGTTCTTC. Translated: CASSTAGGYEQFF.